Described below is a single TCR beta chain sequence and its context. Its cognate antigen is unknown. The source of the sample is a study of Ad26.COV2.S vaccination and SARS-CoV-2 variants. Study-level findings and limits: Reported findings describe substantial breadth in spike-specific CD8+ and CD4+ T cell responses following vaccination.

As for treatment: some 20 received Ad26.COV2.S at low or high dose, single or two shots; 5 received placebo; per-sample allocation not given. Sampling occurred on day 63 after the first vaccine or placebo injection. Per germline, CDR1 SEHNR and CDR2 FQNEAQ (reference sequence). Trimming removed 5 bases at V and 6 bases at J, with 14 bases between. The CDR3 spans 14 residues. Measured with immunoSEQ multiplex PCR; TCRdb has only the in-frame clones, and not every one. Counted here are some 350,000 clones, 70% to 90% occurring once; the ten biggest clones make up about 3.3%. The chain couples TRBV7-9 to TRBJ1-5; tentative D call: TRBD1 (5 bases). This receptor was obtained from a person between 18 and 60 years old who received the Ad26.COV2.S COVID-19 vaccine or a placebo. Specimen: peripheral blood, collected in a trial of Ad26.COV2.S vaccine versus placebo. CDR3 nucleotides: TGTGCCAGCAGCCAAGGGCCAGGGTTTCAGCCCCAGCATTTT. Translated, it gives CASSQGPGFQPQHF.